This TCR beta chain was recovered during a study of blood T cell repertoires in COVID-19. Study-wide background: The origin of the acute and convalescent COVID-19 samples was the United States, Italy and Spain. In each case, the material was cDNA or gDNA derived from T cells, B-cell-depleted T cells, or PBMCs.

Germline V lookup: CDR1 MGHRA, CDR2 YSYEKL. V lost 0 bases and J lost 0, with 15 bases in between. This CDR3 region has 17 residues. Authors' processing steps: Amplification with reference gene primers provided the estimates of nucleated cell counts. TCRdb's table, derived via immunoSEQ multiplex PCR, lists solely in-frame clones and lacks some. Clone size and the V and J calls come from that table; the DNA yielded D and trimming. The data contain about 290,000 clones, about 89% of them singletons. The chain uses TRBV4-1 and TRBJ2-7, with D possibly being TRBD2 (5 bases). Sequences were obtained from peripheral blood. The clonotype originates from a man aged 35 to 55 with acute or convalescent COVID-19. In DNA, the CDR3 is TGCGCCAGCAGCCAAGAGATGAGGGTAGGGAGCTCCTACGAGCAGTACTTC. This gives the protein CASSQEMRVGSSYEQYF.